Presented here are 8 T cell receptor beta chains from one specimen sequenced in a study of metastatic and nonmetastatic thyroid tumors. Via MiXCR, TCRdb re-called the PCR reads. The table includes over 25,000 clones, about 15% detected once. Thyroid surgery took place with no prior treatment in any patient. Source material: blood. The receptors were sampled from a female donor with papillary thyroid cancer or a benign thyroid nodule (not recorded which). Some clones in this sample may be carry-over from other donors' samples.

This clone was detected many times. The gene calls are TRBV4-1 and TRBJ2-3; a weak D match, TRBD2 (5 bases). This CDR3 spans 16 amino acids. Germline lookup yields CDR1 MGHRA and CDR2 YSYEKL. Trimming pared 6 bases from V and 3 bases from J, leaving 19 bases between. As DNA, the CDR3 is TGCGCCAGCAGTGTCACCGGGATTCAAGGGACAGATACGCAGTATTTT. It translates to CASSVTGIQGTDTQYF.

This clone was seen at least ten times. The genes are TRBV6-4 and TRBJ2-1; no firm D call. Per germline, CDR1 MRHNA and CDR2 SNTAGT. CDR3 length: 16 residues. V lost 8 bases and J lost 4, with 21 bases in between. The CDR3 DNA is TGTGCCAGCGGACCCTCCTGGAACCCCCATTACAATGAGCAGTTCTTC. Encoded protein: CASGPSWNPHYNEQFF.

Turning to this clone: It may be a read error: a sequence one base away is much more abundant. This sample includes further DNA sequences coding for the same CDR3. The V gene is TRBV6-6, the J gene TRBJ1-1, with D uncertain. This CDR3 is built from 15 residues. Germline assignment: CDR1 MNHNY and CDR2 SVGAGI (reference sequence). DNA for the CDR3: TGCGCCAGCAGTTATGGCGTAGGAAGGAGCACTGAAGCTTTCTTT. Translation gives CASSYGVGRSTEAFF.

This clone was counted ten times or more. The chain couples TRBV6-2 or TRBV6-3 to TRBJ2-3; tentative D call: TRBD1 (6 bases). Trimming cost V 7 bases and J 5 bases, with 16 bases left between them. The CDR3 runs 14 residues. Germline-derived CDR1 and CDR2 are MNHEY and SVGEGT. As DNA, the CDR3 is TGTGCCAGCACTACAGGGTCCCTTATAGATACGCAGTATTTT. Protein product: CASTTGSLIDTQYF.

Comment on this clone: A much larger clone sits a single nucleotide away, making a read error possible. This sequence joins TRBV27 and TRBJ2-3; tentatively, D is TRBD2 (6 bases). CDR1 is MNHEY, CDR2 SMNVEV, per germline (reference sequence). This CDR3 has 10 amino acids. The CDR3 DNA is TGTGCCAGCTCGGGAGATAGGCAGTATTTT. This translates into CASSGDRQYF.

J is TRBJ1-5 and V is TRBV6-2 or TRBV6-3; D remains ambiguous. This CDR3 has 15 residues. V was cut by 7 bases and J by 4 bases, with 17 bases left in between. Germline CDR1 reads MNHEY; CDR2 reads SVGEGT. The CDR3: CASTPKATPNQPQHF. In DNA, the CDR3 is TGTGCCAGCACCCCCAAGGCTACCCCAAATCAGCCCCAGCATTTT.

This clone was seen many times. V gene TRBV30 combines with J gene TRBJ1-1; D gene ambiguous. V lost 1 base and J 1 base, leaving 10 bases between the germline ends. From germline, CDR1 is GTSNPN and CDR2 SVGIG (reference sequence). This CDR3 comprises 14 residues. CDR3 in DNA: TGTGCCTGGAGTGAAATAACCCCGAACACTGAAGCTTTCTTT. Translated, it gives CAWSEITPNTEAFF.

This clone came up many times. This chain uses TRBV28 with TRBJ2-1, with TRBD2 matching 10 bases. Germline loops: CDR1 MDHEN, CDR2 SYDVKM. Losses at the gene ends were 4 bases for V and 4 bases for J; bases not matched to a gene: 4. The CDR3 totals 15 residues. The CDR3 bases are TGTGCCAGCAGTTCAGCTAGCGGGAGTTACAATGAGCAGTTCTTC. Amino acids: CASSSASGSYNEQFF.